The entry below gives a single T cell receptor beta chain sequence along with its context. The antigen this receptor binds is unknown. It has no much larger one-base neighbor in the sample; base qualities were not kept. The data derive from a study of blood T cell repertoires in COVID-19 (dated by TCRdb to the early 2020s). Regarding the research as a whole: The collaborator samples originated in the United States, Italy and Spain and spanned the acute and convalescent phases of COVID-19. The material from the prospective study consisted of cDNA or gDNA derived from T cells, B-cell-depleted T cells, or PBMCs. The dataset comprised deeply sampled blood TCRbeta repertoires from subjects exposed to, actively infected with, or recovered from COVID-19. A freely available public database, intended as a resource for researchers studying the immune response to SARS-CoV-2, is where the repertoires were released. The samples were drawn from two sources: the first 160 participants of the ongoing ImmuneRACE study, and some 1,300 subjects contributed by 6 global collaborators. Sample metadata almost always included a de-identified subject ID, COVID-19 status, age in years and sex. Where available, HLA class I and class II types were taken from metadata supplied by the sample provider and were not determined by assay-based typing.

General findings and caveats noted by the study authors: The quantity of clinical and demographic metadata differed by source and by participant and was supplied without curation.

TCRbeta CDR3 regions were amplified from genomic DNA by means of the immunoSEQ Assay, a bias-controlled multiplex PCR. Per the original workflow: Nucleated cell counts per sample were estimated from amplification of reference gene primers within the assay. Sequence reads were collapsed and filtered to measure the absolute abundance of every unique TCRbeta CDR3 rearrangement. For each sample, productive Simpson clonality was calculated as the square root of Simpson's diversity index over productive rearrangements. TCRdb's version of the immuneACCESS table is confined to in-frame rearrangements and falls short of the full clone set. An unresolved V gene accounts for under half of the shortfall where checked; the remainder is of unknown origin. V and J calls and clone size are copied from that table; D and trimming were computed from the DNA. Within this sample are about 75,000 clones, with roughly 90% of them counted one time only. 2.5% to 3% of the sample goes to the ten largest clones.

V is trimmed back by 7 bases and J by 6 bases, and the junction contains 5 bases that no gene match accounts for. From cysteine to phenylalanine, the CDR3 is 12 amino acids long. The CDR3 DNA has 36 bases and is translated from base 1. Whole blood was collected in K2EDTA tubes by collaborating institutions according to the institutions' own protocols. For TCRbeta analysis, collaborators shipped samples in one of three forms: frozen whole blood, isolated PBMCs, or DNA extracted from either of those sample types. The sequence derives from a human donor in a cohort sampled during active COVID-19. Recombination joined TRBV12-3 or TRBV12-4 with TRBJ1-2, with TRBD1 matching 7 junction bases. Sequencing was carried out using peripheral blood. CDR3 loop: CASNRQGDGYTF. The sequenced DNA is TGTGCCAGCAACCGACAGGGAGATGGCTACACCTTC.